This T cell receptor (beta chain) was documented in a study of response to subunit inactivated influenza vaccine. Worth noting for this clonotype: As yet, its antigen is unknown.

TCRdb recomputed calls from the RT-PCR reads with MiXCR, one row per CDR3 protein. The profile covers fewer than 750,000 distinct CDR3 sequences, with 14% appearing a single time and over 8.5% taken by the ten largest. General observations from the study: T cells newly recruited by each seasonal influenza vaccination are few, the authors suggested.

CDR3 length equals 14 residues. V lost 6 bases and J lost 9, with 21 bases in between. Germline assignment: CDR1 DFQATT and CDR2 SNEGSKA (reference sequence). The rearrangement joins TRBV20-1 to TRBJ2-1; D perhaps matches TRBD2 (6 bases). The sequenced sample was PBMCs from blood, obtained roughly 13 days after vaccination. The sequence derives from a man between 45 and 60 years old who received an inactivated influenza vaccine. This CDR3 is CSAEGVFGGTEQFF. The CDR3 region has the DNA TGCAGTGCAGAAGGGGTTTTTGGCGGGACTGAGCAGTTCTTC.